This T cell receptor (beta chain) is drawn from a study of blood T cells in healthy people across ages. General study results and limits: Observed TCR beta diversity per million T cells went down as age went up. This fall followed a roughly linear course with age. Any conclusive comparison of naive versus antigen-experienced cells was prevented by using unsorted PBMCs.

Of note for this clonotype: Its antigen is currently unknown.

The use of a sample-barcoded 5' primer and a J-beta primer mix characterized a second PCR of about 7 to 12 cycles. Every sample returned 3 million or more CDR3-containing paired-end reads. TCRdb analysed the 5' RACE reads with MiXCR anew, one entry per CDR3 protein. This sample carries about 930,000 distinct CDR3 sequences, 29% of them seen once, and the ten largest clones take more than 8.5%. It was around 10 milliliters of peripheral blood that were drawn from each donor. This sample also belongs to another study, concerning T cells of mothers and their children.

The sequenced material came from blood. The receptor comes from a woman in her thirties or forties in good health.

CDR3 coding DNA: TGTGCCAGCAGCGTTTTCGGGGGAAAGTCAGATACGCAGTATTTT. Its translation: CASSVFGGKSDTQYF. The genes are TRBV9 and TRBJ2-3; D perhaps matches TRBD2 (6 bases). V was clipped by 2 bases and J by 4 bases, with 14 bases between them. Germline values: CDR1 SGDLS, CDR2 YYNGEE. This CDR3 is 15 amino acids long. Full variable domain (missing parts from reference TRBV9 and TRBJ2-3): DSGVTQTPKHLITATGQRVTLRCSPRSGDLSVYWYQQSLDQGLQFLIQYYNGEERAKGNILERFSAQQFPDLHSELNLSSLELGDSALYFCASSVFGGKSDTQYFGPGTRLTVL.